Presented here are 24 T cell receptor beta chains from one specimen sequenced in a study of CD4 T cells in relation to SARS-CoV-2 and coronaviruses. The antigens of these receptors remain unknown. The repertoire was sequenced with immunoSEQ multiplex PCR; TCRdb's copy has only in-frame clones and lacks some. The repertoire holds some 22,000 clones, with 75% to 80% as singletons. CD4+ T cells from unexposed donors were obtained before the COVID-19 pandemic (2011-2018). After more than eight days of culture, CD4+ T cells were isolated. The sequenced sample was CD4+ T cells from PBMCs, cultured in vitro. The receptors here all came from a human donor in good health.

This chain uses TRBV5-1 with TRBJ1-1, with 7 bases matching TRBD1. There are 13 residues in the CDR3. V was clipped by 4 bases and J by 6 bases; unmatched bases: 6. Looked up from germline, CDR1 is SGHRS and CDR2 is YFSETQ. Here the CDR3 reads CASSPGTDSEAFF. The CDR3 DNA reads TGCGCCAGCAGCCCCGGGACAGACTCTGAAGCTTTCTTT.

The chain has TRBV9 and TRBJ2-1, with a weak D call TRBD1 (5 bases). V shed 4 bases and J shed 5 bases, with 13 bases lying between them. CDR1 SGDLS and CDR2 YYNGEE come from the germline V gene. This CDR3 contains 14 residues. The DNA of the CDR3 is TGTGCCAGCAGCCTTAGGGGAAGGAACAATGAGCAGTTCTTC. Its translation is CASSLRGRNNEQFF.

The genes are TRBV11-3 and TRBJ1-6; TRBD1 might be the D (6 bases). The CDR3 runs to 17 residues. Trimming pared 1 base from V and 6 bases from J, leaving 16 bases between. The V gene's germline CDR1 is SGHNT and CDR2 YENEEA. In DNA, the CDR3 is TGTGCCAGCAGCTTAGGGTTCTCGGGGGCAGGTAATTCACCCCTCCACTTT. Its protein is CASSLGFSGAGNSPLHF.

There are a few counts of this clone. This sequence joins TRBV19 and TRBJ1-5; D remains ambiguous. Trimming removed 3 bases at V and 3 bases at J, with 6 bases between. The CDR3 contains 13 residues. Germline assignment: CDR1 LNHDA and CDR2 SQIVND (reference sequence). In DNA, the CDR3 is TGTGCCAGTAGTATGGGGATCAATCAGCCCCAGCATTTT. Translating gives CASSMGINQPQHF.

This chain connects TRBV20-1 to TRBJ2-7; the D gene is possibly TRBD2 (6 bases). V was clipped by 3 bases and J by 4 bases, with 7 bases between them. The CDR3 spans 11 residues. The germline V gene has CDR1 DFQATT and CDR2 SNEGSKA (reference sequence). The CDR3 DNA reads as TGCAGTGCTAGGGGACTTTACGAGCAGTACTTC. Protein product: CSARGLYEQYF.

J is TRBJ2-1 and V is TRBV15; unclear D gene. The CDR3 consists of 13 residues. Germline CDR1 is LNHNV and CDR2 is YYDKDF (reference sequence). Deletions cut 1 base from V and 9 bases from J, with 10 bases between. This chain's CDR3 is CATSRGTFAEQFF. The CDR3 nucleotides read TGTGCCACCAGCAGAGGTACTTTTGCTGAGCAGTTCTTC.

This clone was seen just once. This chain uses TRBV10-3 with TRBJ2-6; a weak D match, TRBD2 (6 bases). V lost 8 bases and J lost 0, with 11 bases in between. CDR1 and CDR2 from the germline V gene are ENHRY and SYGVKD. This CDR3 has 15 residues. The CDR3 sequence: CAILAEISGANVLTF. As DNA, the CDR3 is TGTGCCATCTTAGCGGAGATCTCTGGGGCCAACGTCCTGACTTTC.

The chain carries TRBV11-2 and TRBJ2-4; a weak D match, TRBD2 (6 bases). The CDR3 spans 15 residues. Germline values: CDR1 SGHAT, CDR2 FQNNGV. Trimming removed 4 bases from V and 2 bases from J, with 12 bases in between. The CDR3 DNA reads TGTGCCAGCAGCTCCGGCGGGAATTCCAAAAACATTCAGTACTTC. Amino acids: CASSSGGNSKNIQYF. Using reference TRBV11-2 and TRBJ2-4 for the parts outside the CDR3, the full variable domain is EAGVAQSPRYKIIEKRQSVAFWCNPISGHATLYWYQQILGQGPKLLIQFQNNGVVDDSQLPKDRFSAERLKGVDSTLKIQPAKLEDSAVYLCASSSGGNSKNIQYFGAGTRLSVL.

The chain is built from TRBV5-4 and TRBJ1-1; a weak D match, TRBD1 (5 bases). This CDR3 comprises 14 residues. Trimming took off 0 bases at V and 6 bases at J, with 12 bases between the two ends. CDR1 and CDR2 (germline): SGHNT, YYREEE (reference sequence). The DNA of the CDR3 is TGTGCCAGCAGCTTGGGGGGGGAAGGGTCTGAAGCTTTCTTT. Its protein is CASSLGGEGSEAFF.

The DNA for the CDR3 is TGTGCCAGCAGCCAAGGACAGGGACGCTATGGCTACACCTTC. This encodes CASSQGQGRYGYTF. The gene calls are TRBV14 and TRBJ1-2, with 7 nucleotides matching TRBD1. Germline loops: CDR1 SGHDN, CDR2 FVKESK. This CDR3 contains 14 residues. Losses at the gene ends were 1 base for V and 4 bases for J; bases not matched to a gene: 3.

The chain recombines TRBV27 with TRBJ2-1, with TRBD2 identical over 7 bases. CDR1 and CDR2 (germline): MNHEY, SMNVEV (reference sequence). Trimming at V came to 3 bases and at J to 5 bases, leaving 4 bases not matched to a gene. CDR3 length: 14 amino acids. CDR3 amino acids: CASSFGTINNEQFF. The DNA of the CDR3 is TGTGCCAGCAGTTTTGGGACTATCAACAATGAGCAGTTCTTC.

This clone appeared a single time. The chain recombines TRBV19 with TRBJ1-5; D gene unclear. The CDR3 has 13 amino acids. Trimming removed 5 bases from V and 6 bases from J, with 11 bases in between. In germline, CDR1 is LNHDA, CDR2 SQIVND (reference sequence). The DNA of the CDR3 is TGTGCCAGTAGTCTCTCCCTGACTCAGCCCCAGCATTTT. Protein product: CASSLSLTQPQHF.

The rearrangement links TRBV5-6 to TRBJ2-1, with D maybe TRBD1 (6 bases). The CDR3 is 18 amino acids. The germline V gene encodes CDR1 SGHDT and CDR2 YYEEEE. Between the trimmed V and J ends, which lost 0 bases and 2 bases, there was a span of 18 bases. The CDR3 reads CASSLVVGIRTAYNEQFF. The CDR3, as DNA: TGTGCCAGCAGCTTGGTGGTGGGTATCCGGACAGCCTACAATGAGCAGTTCTTC.

The genes are TRBV28 and TRBJ2-3; D is unclear. Germline loops: CDR1 MDHEN, CDR2 SYDVKM. There are 12 residues in the CDR3. The germline V and J ends were trimmed by 6 bases and 2 bases, with 6 bases remaining between them. CDR3 in amino acids: CASRRNTDTQYF. CDR3 nucleotides: TGTGCCAGCAGACGAAACACAGATACGCAGTATTTT.

The rearrangement links TRBV6-2 or TRBV6-3 to TRBJ1-2, with D unresolved. This CDR3 is 15 amino acids long. The V end was cut by 5 bases, the J end by 4 bases, with 17 bases between. The germline CDR1 and CDR2 sequences are MNHEY and SVGEGT. The DNA of the CDR3 is TGTGCCAGCAGTCGGCACAGTCCCAAAGGCTATGGCTACACCTTC. This encodes CASSRHSPKGYGYTF.

The chain carries TRBV7-9 and TRBJ1-2, with no clear D. The CDR3 is 15 amino acids. Looked up from germline, CDR1 is SEHNR and CDR2 is FQNEAQ (reference sequence). Deletions cut 5 bases from V and 3 bases from J, with 16 bases between. CDR3 amino acids: CASSPVWQQDYGYTF. The DNA of the CDR3 is TGTGCCAGCAGCCCGGTGTGGCAGCAGGACTATGGCTACACCTTC.

The chain is built from TRBV6-5 and TRBJ1-1; 8 bases fit TRBD1. Trimming took 5 bases from V and 4 from J; bases not matched to a gene: 6. Germline CDR1 and CDR2: MNHEY and SVGAGI. This CDR3 is 14 amino acids long. Here the CDR3 DNA reads TGTGCCAGCAGTCATCCCGACAGGGGCACTGAAGCTTTCTTT. Amino acid sequence: CASSHPDRGTEAFF.

The chain recombines TRBV6-5 with TRBJ2-5; D not resolved. V was shortened by 0 bases and J by 2 bases, with 7 bases between the two germline ends. The CDR3 runs 14 residues. The germline gives CDR1 MNHEY, CDR2 SVGAGI. The CDR3 DNA reads TGTGCCAGCAGTTACTCGTGGGTTCAAGAGACCCAGTACTTC. Translated: CASSYSWVQETQYF.

The chain uses TRBV10-1 and TRBJ2-5; 7 bases are a match to TRBD2. The CDR3 has 13 residues. Germline assignment: CDR1 WNHNN and CDR2 SYGVQD (reference sequence). V was clipped by 0 bases and J by 9 bases; unmatched bases: 4. As DNA, the CDR3 is TGCGCCAGCAGTGAGTCTTTGGGGGGGGCCCAGTACTTC. It is translated as CASSESLGGAQYF.

The V gene is TRBV19, the J gene TRBJ2-2; TRBD2 aligns across 9 bases. Germline trimming cut 2 bases from V and 4 bases from J; bases unmatched to any gene: 29. CDR1 and CDR2 from the germline V gene are LNHDA and SQIVND (reference sequence). The CDR3 has 24 amino acids. DNA for the CDR3: TGTGCCAGTAGTATACCTTGTAATACTATAACATTGTGGGGACTAGCTGGTTGCACCGGGGAGCTGTTTTTT. Its translation is CASSIPCNTITLWGLAGCTGELFF.

The gene calls are TRBV7-6 and TRBJ2-7, with D maybe TRBD2 (5 bases). The CDR3 is 13 residues long. CDR1 and CDR2 (germline): SGHVS, FNYEAQ. Trimming removed 5 bases from V and 5 bases from J, with 13 bases in between. The CDR3 reads CASSQHGADEQYF. The CDR3 DNA is TGTGCCAGCAGCCAACACGGAGCGGACGAGCAGTACTTC.

The gene calls are TRBV19 and TRBJ2-7; either TRBD1 or TRBD2 may fit D (5 bases each). Germline assignment: CDR1 LNHDA and CDR2 SQIVND (reference sequence). The CDR3 has 15 amino acids. Deletions cut 7 bases from V and 6 bases from J, with 22 bases between. CDR3: CASKPSGTHSGEQYF. In nucleotides, the CDR3 is TGTGCCAGTAAGCCCTCCGGGACCCACAGTGGCGAGCAGTACTTC. The complete variable domain, with remaining parts taken from reference TRBV19 and TRBJ2-7, reads DGGITQSPKYLFRKEGQNVTLSCEQNLNHDAMYWYRQDPGQGLRLIYYSQIVNDFQKGDIAEGYSVSREKKESFPLTVTSAQKNPTAFYLCASKPSGTHSGEQYFGPGTRLTVT.

The chain recombines TRBV9 with TRBJ2-5; 8 nucleotides match TRBD2. V lost 2 bases to trimming and J lost 4 bases; unmatched junction nucleotides: 7. The CDR3 covers 15 residues. CDR1 is SGDLS and CDR2 is YYNGEE in the germline V gene. Written as DNA, the CDR3 is TGTGCCAGCAGCGTGACTAGCGTCAAGGGAGAGACCCAGTACTTC. As protein: CASSVTSVKGETQYF.

V gene TRBV12-3 or TRBV12-4 combines with J gene TRBJ1-4; D possibly corresponds to TRBD1 (5 bases). The CDR3 is made up of 13 amino acids. V lost 5 bases and J lost 7, with 11 bases in between. For the CDR3, the DNA is TGTGCCAGCAGTGCAGGGAGGAGTGAAAAACTGTTTTTT. Amino acids: CASSAGRSEKLFF.